This T cell receptor beta chain was retrieved from a study of shared clonotypes between healthy human individuals (TCRdb year 2020). Some background on the complete study: Three men and a couple of women, aged 18 to 49 years, made up the cohort. To estimate repertoire size and how much clonotype sharing occurs between individuals, the study deeply sequenced the blood TCR repertoires of five or six healthy adults. To increase sequencing depth and limit assay-specific biases, TCR repertoire library preparation and sequencing were carried out by different laboratories using diverse techniques. Per donor, leukapheresis produced somewhere between about 0.94 and 9.5 billion PBMCs. General study outcomes and caveats: The genetic and exposure-history diversity represented was limited by the small number of donors. Sampling was limited to blood, and TCR repertoires in tissue likely differ from TCR repertoires in blood. Based on pairwise subsampling, the degree of clonotype sharing among donors was expected to be affected by sequencing depth.

Using the deep immunoSEQ assay, multiplex PCR amplified TCR CDR3 regions from genomic DNA. Genomic DNA extracted from each cell subset was distributed evenly over all wells of several immunoSEQ 96-well plates, and each plate served as one replicate. For unsorted PBMC, roughly 0.3 ug genomic DNA, equal to 25,000 to 35,000 T cell genomes, was loaded into each replicate PCR. Ten immunoSEQ deep assay plates were used to sequence unsorted PBMC genomic DNA. The purified libraries were quantified using a Qubit 3.0 fluorometer, sized with a Bioanalyzer 2100, and then quantified again using the KAPA Library Quantification kit. A separate single-read 150-cycle Illumina NextSeq 550 flow cell was used to sequence each immunoSEQ 96-well plate. As for the authors' bioinformatics: Because only junctional sequences without quality scores were contained in the immunoSEQ output, filtering matching that applied to full-length reads could not be performed. Sequences were annotated with PyIR, a Python wrapper for IgBLAST v1.9, and V/J genes and CDR3 were assigned using IMGT germline references. Reads with weak V/J assignments (E-value above 1e-6), missing CDR3, stop codons, out-of-frame junctions, or ambiguous translated residues were removed. A V3J clonotype was defined by an identical inferred V gene, J gene, and CDR3 amino acid sequence. Percentage overlap between repertoires was calculated by dividing the number of shared unique clonotypes by the size of the smaller repertoire. Three approaches were used to assess repertoire richness: RTK rarefaction, the Chao1 estimator, and Recon v2.1 estimates of unobserved clonotypes. As stored in TCRdb, this immuneACCESS dataset retains in-frame rearrangements with V and J assigned. A fraction of the clones does not appear; measured against another copy, unresolved V genes explain less than half of the discrepancy, and the remainder lacks a known reason. V and J calls and clone size come straight from that table; D and trimming were deduced from the DNA. The sample table contains about half a million clones; only one count was recorded for more than 65% of them. The ten biggest clones cover over 9.5% of the sample.

The donors were healthy, HIV-negative adults who had no recently reported acute infections or vaccinations. Only Caucasian adults living in Nashville, Tennessee, USA were represented among the donors. In the unsorted samples, some 94 million PBMCs were counted, and genomic DNA was extracted using the QIAamp DNA Blood Mini kit. After blood collection by leukapheresis, PBMCs were isolated using Ficoll-Histopaque density gradient centrifugation and then cryopreserved in the vapor phase of liquid nitrogen. About this clone: Its antigen is currently not known. No base-level quality is on record; no much larger clone is a single base apart.

Ends trimmed: V by 8 bases, J by 1 base; bases unmatched to a gene: 11. CDR1 is given as MDHEN and CDR2 as SYDVKM, both from the germline V gene. The CDR3 covers 15 residues, taking in both the cysteine and the phenylalanine. The sequence is cut down to CDR3 DNA, 45 bases in frame from base 1. Here the chain combines TRBV28 and TRBJ2-7; the junction holds 7 bases that match TRBD1. Sequenced material: PBMCs. The clonotype comes from a woman aged 40 to 55 in good health. Some clones in this sample may be carry-over from other donors' samples. The DNA sequence reads TGTGCCAGCCATACTAGGACAGGCTATTCCTACGAGCAGTACTTC. The resulting protein is CASHTRTGYSYEQYF. The CDR3 plus the reference TRBV28 and TRBJ2-7 genes for the other parts give the full variable domain: DVKVTQSSRYLVKRTGEKVFLECVQDMDHENMFWYRQDPGLGLRLIYFSYDVKMKEKGDIPEGYSVSREKKERFSLILESASTNQTSMYLCASHTRTGYSYEQYFGPGTRLTVT.